This T cell receptor (beta chain) was captured by sequencing in a study of T-cell reconstitution after alpha-beta-depleted transplantation in children. Study outcomes and limitations: Reportedly, roughly two months post-transplant, alpha-beta T cells arose from several hundred expanded graft clones. The high TCRbeta diversity at day 60 in some patients came from surviving recipient T cells and thymic progenitors. The main origin of T-cell counts and diversity one year after transplant was newly produced T cells.

The ends were cut back, 4 bases at V and 4 bases at J, with 14 bases in the middle. There are 15 residues in the CDR3. Germline CDR1 reads MNHEY; CDR2 reads SVGAGI. Library preparation (for TCRbeta) was performed with unique molecular identifiers. TCRdb re-derived calls from the PCR reads in MiXCR, one entry per CDR3 protein. The sample consists of approximately 500,000 distinct CDR3 sequences, over 9.5% of them appearing once. This clonotype was seen repeatedly, ten times or more. The target antigen is unknown. The chain recombines TRBV6-5 with TRBJ2-1; the D call may be TRBD1 or TRBD2 (5 bases each). The source material was PBMCs, sampled before TCRalphabeta/CD19-depleted stem cell transplant. The sequence came from a child aged 2 to 10 with inherited bone marrow failure, due to receive a stem cell transplant. The CDR3 sequence: CASSSSGQPYNEQFF. For the CDR3, the DNA is TGTGCCAGCAGTTCCTCGGGGCAACCTTACAATGAGCAGTTCTTC.